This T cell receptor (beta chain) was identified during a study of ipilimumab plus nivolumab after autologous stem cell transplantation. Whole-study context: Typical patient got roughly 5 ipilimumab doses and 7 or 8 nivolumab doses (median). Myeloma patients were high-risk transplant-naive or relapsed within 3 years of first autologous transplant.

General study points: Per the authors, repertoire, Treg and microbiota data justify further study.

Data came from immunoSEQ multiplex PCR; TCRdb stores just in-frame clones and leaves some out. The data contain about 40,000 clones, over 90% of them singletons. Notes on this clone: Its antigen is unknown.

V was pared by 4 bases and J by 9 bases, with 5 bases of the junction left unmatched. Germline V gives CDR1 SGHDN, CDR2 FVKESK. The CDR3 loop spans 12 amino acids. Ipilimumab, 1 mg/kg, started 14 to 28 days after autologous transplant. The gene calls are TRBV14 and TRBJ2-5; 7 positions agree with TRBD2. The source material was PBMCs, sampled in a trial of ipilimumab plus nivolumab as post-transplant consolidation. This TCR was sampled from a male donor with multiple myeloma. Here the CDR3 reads CASSLDREAQYF. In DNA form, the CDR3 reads TGTGCCAGCAGCCTCGATCGGGAGGCCCAGTACTTC. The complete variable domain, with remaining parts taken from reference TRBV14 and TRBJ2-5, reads EAGVTQFPSHSVIEKGQTVTLRCDPISGHDNLYWYRRVMGKEIKFLLHFVKESKQDESGMPNNRFLAERTGGTYSTLKVQPAELEDSGVYFCASSLDREAQYFGPGTRLLVL.